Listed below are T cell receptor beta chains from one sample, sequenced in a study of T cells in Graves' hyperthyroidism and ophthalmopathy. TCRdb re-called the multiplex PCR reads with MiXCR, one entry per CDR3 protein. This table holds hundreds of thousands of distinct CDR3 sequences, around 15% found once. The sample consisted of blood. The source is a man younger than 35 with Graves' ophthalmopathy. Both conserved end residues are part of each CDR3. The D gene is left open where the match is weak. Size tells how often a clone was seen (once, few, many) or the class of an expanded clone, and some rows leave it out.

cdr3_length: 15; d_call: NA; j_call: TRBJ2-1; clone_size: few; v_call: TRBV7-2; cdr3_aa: CASSLIGGFYNEQFF; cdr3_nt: TGTGCCAGCAGCTTAATAGGCGGGTTCTACAATGAGCAGTTCTTC
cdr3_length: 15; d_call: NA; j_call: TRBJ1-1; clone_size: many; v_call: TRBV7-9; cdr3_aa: CASSLGQGQDPEAFF; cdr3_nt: TGTGCCAGCAGCTTAGGGCAGGGGCAAGACCCTGAAGCTTTCTTT
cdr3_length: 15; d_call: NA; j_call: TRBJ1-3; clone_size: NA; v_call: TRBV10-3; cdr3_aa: CAISENRALGNTIYF; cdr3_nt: TGTGCCATCAGTGAGAACAGGGCACTTGGAAACACCATATATTTT
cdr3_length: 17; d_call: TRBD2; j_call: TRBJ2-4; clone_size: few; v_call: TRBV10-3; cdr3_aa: CAISADGPSGRRNIQYF; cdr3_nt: TGTGCCATCAGTGCTGATGGGCCTAGCGGGAGGCGAAACATTCAGTACTTC
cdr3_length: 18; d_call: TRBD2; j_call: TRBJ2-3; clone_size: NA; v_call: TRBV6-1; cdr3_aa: CASSEAQTSGAVTDTQYF; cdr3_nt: TGTGCCAGCAGTGAAGCGCAGACTAGCGGGGCGGTAACAGATACGCAGTATTTT
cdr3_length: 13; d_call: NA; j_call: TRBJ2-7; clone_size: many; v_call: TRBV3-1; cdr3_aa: CASSQRPSYEQYF; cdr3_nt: TGTGCCAGCAGCCAGAGGCCCTCCTACGAGCAGTACTTC
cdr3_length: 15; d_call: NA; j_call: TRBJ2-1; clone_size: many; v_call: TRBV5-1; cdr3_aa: CASSLWGGSYNEQFF; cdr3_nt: TGCGCCAGCAGCTTGTGGGGCGGCTCCTACAATGAGCAGTTCTTC
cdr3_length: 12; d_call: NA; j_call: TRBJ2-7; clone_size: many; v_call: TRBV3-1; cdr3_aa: CASSLRAYEQYF; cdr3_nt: TGTGCCAGCAGCCTAAGGGCCTACGAGCAGTACTTC
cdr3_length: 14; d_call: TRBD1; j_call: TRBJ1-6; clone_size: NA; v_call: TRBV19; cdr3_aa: CASRPQQGFSPLHF; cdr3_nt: TGTGCCAGTAGGCCCCAACAGGGGTTTTCACCCCTCCACTTT
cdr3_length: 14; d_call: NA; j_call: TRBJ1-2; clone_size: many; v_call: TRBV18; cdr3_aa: CASSPSTANYGYTF; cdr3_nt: TGTGCCAGCTCACCTTCAACAGCTAACTATGGCTACACCTTC
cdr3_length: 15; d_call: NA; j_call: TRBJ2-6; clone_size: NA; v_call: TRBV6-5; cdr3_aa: CASSYSTAGANVLTF; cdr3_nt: TGTGCCAGCAGTTACTCGACGGCCGGGGCCAACGTCCTGACTTTC
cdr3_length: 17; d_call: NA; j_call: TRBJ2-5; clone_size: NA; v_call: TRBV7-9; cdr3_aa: CASSSGKGEGLQETQYF; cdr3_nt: TGTGCCAGCAGCTCCGGGAAGGGGGAGGGTTTACAAGAGACCCAGTACTTC
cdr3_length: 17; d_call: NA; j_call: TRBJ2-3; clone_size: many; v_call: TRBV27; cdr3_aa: CASSLYLLAGRTDTQYF; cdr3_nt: TGTGCCAGCAGTTTATATCTTCTGGCGGGCCGCACAGATACGCAGTATTTT
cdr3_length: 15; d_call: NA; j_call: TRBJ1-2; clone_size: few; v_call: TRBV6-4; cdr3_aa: CASSDSSAGKAGYTF; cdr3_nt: TGTGCCAGCAGTGACTCTTCGGCAGGGAAAGCTGGCTACACCTTC
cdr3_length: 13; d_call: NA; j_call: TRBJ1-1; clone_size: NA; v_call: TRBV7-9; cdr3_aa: CASSFGTDTEAFF; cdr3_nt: TGTGCCAGCAGCTTCGGCACTGACACTGAAGCTTTCTTT
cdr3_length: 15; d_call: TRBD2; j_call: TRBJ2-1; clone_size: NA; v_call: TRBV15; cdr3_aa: CATSISGSPYNEQFF; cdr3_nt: TGTGCCACCAGCATTAGCGGGAGCCCCTACAATGAGCAGTTCTTC
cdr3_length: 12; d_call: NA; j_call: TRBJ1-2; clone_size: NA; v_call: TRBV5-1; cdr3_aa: CASSLNQYGYTF; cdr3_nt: TGCGCCAGCAGCTTAAACCAGTATGGCTACACCTTC
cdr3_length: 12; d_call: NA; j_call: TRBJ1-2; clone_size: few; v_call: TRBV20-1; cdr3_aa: CSASYGDYGYTF; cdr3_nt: TGCAGTGCTAGCTACGGAGACTATGGCTACACCTTC
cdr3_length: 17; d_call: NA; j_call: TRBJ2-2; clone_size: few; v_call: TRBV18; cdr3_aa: CASSSSRALSNTGELFF; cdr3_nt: TGTGCCAGCTCATCCTCCCGGGCGCTCTCGAACACCGGGGAGCTGTTTTTT
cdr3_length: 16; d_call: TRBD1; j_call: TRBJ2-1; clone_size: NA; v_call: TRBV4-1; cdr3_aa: CASSQLDRGKYNEQFF; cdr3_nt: TGCGCCAGCAGCCAACTAGACAGGGGTAAATACAATGAGCAGTTCTTC
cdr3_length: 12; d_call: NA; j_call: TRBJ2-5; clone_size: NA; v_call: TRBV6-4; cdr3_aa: CASSDPTGTQYF; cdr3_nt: TGTGCCAGCAGTGACCCCACCGGGACCCAGTACTTC
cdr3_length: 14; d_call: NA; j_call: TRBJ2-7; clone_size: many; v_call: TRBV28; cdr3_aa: CASRGLGPLYEQYF; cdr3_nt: TGTGCCAGCAGGGGACTCGGGCCATTATACGAGCAGTACTTC
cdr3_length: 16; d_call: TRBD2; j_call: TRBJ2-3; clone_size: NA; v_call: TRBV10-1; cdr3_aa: CASSPGSGGAVDTQYF; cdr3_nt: TGCGCCAGCAGTCCAGGATCGGGGGGGGCGGTAGATACGCAGTATTTT
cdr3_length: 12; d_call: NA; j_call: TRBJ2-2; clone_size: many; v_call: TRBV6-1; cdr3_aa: CASIGQSGELFF; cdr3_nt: TGTGCCAGCATTGGACAGTCCGGGGAGCTGTTTTTT
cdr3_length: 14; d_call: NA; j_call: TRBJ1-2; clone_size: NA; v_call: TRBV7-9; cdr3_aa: CASRGGTVKYGYTF; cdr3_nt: TGTGCCAGCAGGGGGGGGACCGTGAAATATGGCTACACCTTC
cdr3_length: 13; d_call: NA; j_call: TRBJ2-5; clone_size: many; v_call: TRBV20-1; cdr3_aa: CSARAAGQETQYF; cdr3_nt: TGCAGTGCTAGAGCCGCGGGGCAAGAGACCCAGTACTTC
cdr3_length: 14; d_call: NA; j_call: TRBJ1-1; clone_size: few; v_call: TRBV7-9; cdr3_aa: CASSSRGQNTEAFF; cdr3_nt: TGTGCCAGCAGCTCCAGGGGCCAGAACACTGAAGCTTTCTTT
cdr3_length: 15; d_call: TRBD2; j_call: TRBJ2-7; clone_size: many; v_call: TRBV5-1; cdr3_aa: CASSVAGGLSYEQYF; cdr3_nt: TGCGCCAGCAGCGTAGCGGGGGGGCTCTCGTACGAGCAGTACTTC
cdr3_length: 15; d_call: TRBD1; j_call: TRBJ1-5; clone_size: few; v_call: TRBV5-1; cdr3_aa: CASSFQGAQGQPQHF; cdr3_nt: TGCGCCAGCAGCTTTCAGGGGGCGCAGGGTCAGCCCCAGCATTTT
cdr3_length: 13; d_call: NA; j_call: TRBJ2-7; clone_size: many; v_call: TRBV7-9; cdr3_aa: CASSLTYAYEQYF; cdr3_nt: TGTGCCAGCAGCTTAACCTATGCCTACGAGCAGTACTTC
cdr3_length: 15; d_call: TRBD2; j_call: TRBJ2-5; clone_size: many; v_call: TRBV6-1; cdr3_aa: CASSLETSGRETQYF; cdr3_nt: TGTGCCAGCAGTTTAGAGACTAGCGGGAGGGAGACCCAGTACTTC
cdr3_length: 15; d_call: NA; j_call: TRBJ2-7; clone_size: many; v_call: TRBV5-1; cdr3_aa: CASSLAKGGFDEQYF; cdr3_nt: TGCGCCAGCAGCTTGGCCAAAGGAGGGTTTGACGAGCAGTACTTC
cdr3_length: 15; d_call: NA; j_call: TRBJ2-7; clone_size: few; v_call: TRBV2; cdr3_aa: CASSEMGGISYEQYF; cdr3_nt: TGTGCCAGCAGTGAAATGGGGGGTATCTCCTACGAGCAGTACTTC
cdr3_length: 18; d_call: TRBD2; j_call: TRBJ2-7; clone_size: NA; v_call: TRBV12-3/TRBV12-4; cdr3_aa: CASRGTSGRTAPSYEQYF; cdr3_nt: TGTGCCAGCAGGGGGACTAGCGGGAGGACGGCCCCAAGTTACGAGCAGTACTTC
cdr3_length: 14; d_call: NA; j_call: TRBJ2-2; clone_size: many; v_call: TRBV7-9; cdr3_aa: CASSLAGRAGELFF; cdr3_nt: TGTGCCAGCAGCTTAGCGGGCAGGGCCGGGGAGCTGTTTTTT
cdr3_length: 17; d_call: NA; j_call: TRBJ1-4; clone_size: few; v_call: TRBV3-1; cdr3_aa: CASSLITSGRVNEKLFF; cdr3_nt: TGTGCCAGCAGCCTAATAACGTCGGGACGGGTTAATGAAAAACTGTTTTTT
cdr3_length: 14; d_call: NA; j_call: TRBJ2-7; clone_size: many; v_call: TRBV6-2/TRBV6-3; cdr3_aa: CASSYAGQQYEQYF; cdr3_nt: TGTGCCAGCAGTTACGCCGGACAGCAGTACGAGCAGTACTTC
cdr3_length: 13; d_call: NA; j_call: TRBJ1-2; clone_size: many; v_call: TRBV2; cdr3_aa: CASSGSGKGGYTF; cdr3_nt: TGTGCCAGCAGTGGTTCCGGGAAGGGCGGCTACACCTTC
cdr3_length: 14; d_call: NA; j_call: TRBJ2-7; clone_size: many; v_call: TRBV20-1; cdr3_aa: CSASGTTQGYEQYF; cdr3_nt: TGCAGTGCTTCTGGTACCACTCAGGGCTACGAGCAGTACTTC
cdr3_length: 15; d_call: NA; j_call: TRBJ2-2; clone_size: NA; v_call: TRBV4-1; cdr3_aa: CASSEGPARGGELFF; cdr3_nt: TGCGCCAGCAGCGAGGGACCGGCTAGGGGCGGGGAGCTGTTTTTT
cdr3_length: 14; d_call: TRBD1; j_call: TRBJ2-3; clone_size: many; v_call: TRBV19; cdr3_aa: CASSRQGAIDTQYF; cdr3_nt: TGTGCCAGTAGTCGACAGGGGGCGATAGATACGCAGTATTTT
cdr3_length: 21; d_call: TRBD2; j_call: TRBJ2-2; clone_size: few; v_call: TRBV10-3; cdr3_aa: CASSSNYIGLAGGSNTGELFF; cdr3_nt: TGTGCCAGCAGTTCTAACTACATAGGACTAGCGGGGGGGTCGAACACCGGGGAGCTGTTTTTT
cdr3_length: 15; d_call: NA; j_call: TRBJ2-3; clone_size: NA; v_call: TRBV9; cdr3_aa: CASSVDVRGSDTQYF; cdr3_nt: TGTGCCAGCAGCGTAGATGTCAGGGGTTCAGATACGCAGTATTTT
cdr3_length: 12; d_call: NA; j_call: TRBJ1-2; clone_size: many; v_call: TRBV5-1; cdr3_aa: CASSFEGKGYTF; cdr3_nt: TGCGCCAGCAGCTTTGAGGGGAAAGGCTACACCTTC
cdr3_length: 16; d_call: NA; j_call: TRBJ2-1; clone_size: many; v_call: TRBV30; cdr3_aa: CAWSERWGLSYNEQFF; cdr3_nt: TGTGCCTGGAGTGAAAGGTGGGGTCTTTCCTACAATGAGCAGTTCTTC
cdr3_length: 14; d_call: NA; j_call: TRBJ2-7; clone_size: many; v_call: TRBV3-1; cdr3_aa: CASSPLRRAYEQYF; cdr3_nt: TGTGCCAGCAGCCCCCTCCGGCGGGCCTACGAGCAGTACTTC
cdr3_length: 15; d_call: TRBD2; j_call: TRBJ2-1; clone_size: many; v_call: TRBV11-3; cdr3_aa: CASSYTSGSFNEQFF; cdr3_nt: TGTGCCAGCAGCTATACTAGCGGGAGTTTTAATGAGCAGTTCTTC
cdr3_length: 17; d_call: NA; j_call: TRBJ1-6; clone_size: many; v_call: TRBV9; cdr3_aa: CASSEGPGAIYNSPLHF; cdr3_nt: TGTGCCAGCAGCGAGGGGCCAGGGGCGATCTATAATTCACCCCTCCACTTT
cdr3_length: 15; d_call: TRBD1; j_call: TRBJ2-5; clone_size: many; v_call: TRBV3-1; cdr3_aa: CASSQIGQGLETQYF; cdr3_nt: TGTGCCAGCAGCCAAATAGGACAGGGTCTAGAGACCCAGTACTTC
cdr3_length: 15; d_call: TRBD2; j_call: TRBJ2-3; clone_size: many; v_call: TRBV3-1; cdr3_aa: CASNDLAGGTDTQYF; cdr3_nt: TGTGCCAGCAACGACCTAGCGGGGGGCACAGATACGCAGTATTTT
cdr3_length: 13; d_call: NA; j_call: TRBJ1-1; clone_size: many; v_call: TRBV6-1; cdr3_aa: CASSERGRTEAFF; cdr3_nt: TGTGCCAGCAGTGAAAGGGGTCGGACTGAAGCTTTCTTT
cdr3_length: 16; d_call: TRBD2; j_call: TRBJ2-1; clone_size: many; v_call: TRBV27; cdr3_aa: CASSSPSGRTYNEQFF; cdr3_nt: TGTGCCAGCAGTTCACCTAGCGGGAGAACCTACAATGAGCAGTTCTTC
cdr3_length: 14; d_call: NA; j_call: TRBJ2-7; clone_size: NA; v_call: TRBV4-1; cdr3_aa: CASSQEILSYEQYF; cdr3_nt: TGCGCCAGCAGCCAAGAAATTCTGTCCTACGAGCAGTACTTC
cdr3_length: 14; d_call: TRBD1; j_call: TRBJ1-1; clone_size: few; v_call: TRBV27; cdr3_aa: CASSLDRGHTEAFF; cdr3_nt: TGTGCCAGCAGTCTGGACAGGGGGCACACTGAAGCTTTCTTT
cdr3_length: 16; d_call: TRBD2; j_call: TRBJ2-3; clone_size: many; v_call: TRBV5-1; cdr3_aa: CASSPGLALVTDTQYF; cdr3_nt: TGCGCCAGCAGCCCAGGACTAGCGCTTGTGACAGATACGCAGTATTTT
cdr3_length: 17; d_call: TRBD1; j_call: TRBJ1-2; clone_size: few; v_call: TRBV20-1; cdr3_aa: CSARDAGRGLKNYGYTF; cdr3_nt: TGCAGTGCTAGAGATGCGGGCAGGGGGCTGAAAAATTATGGCTACACCTTC
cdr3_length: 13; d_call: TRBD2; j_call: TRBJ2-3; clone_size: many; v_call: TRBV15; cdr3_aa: CATRDYLTDTQYF; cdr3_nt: TGTGCCACTCGGGACTACCTCACAGATACGCAGTATTTT
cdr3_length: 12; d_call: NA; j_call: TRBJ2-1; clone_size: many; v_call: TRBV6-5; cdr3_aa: CASSYKGNEQFF; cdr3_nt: TGTGCCAGCAGTTACAAAGGCAATGAGCAGTTCTTC
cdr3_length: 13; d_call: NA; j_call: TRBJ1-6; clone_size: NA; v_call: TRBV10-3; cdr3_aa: CAISSSDNSPLHF; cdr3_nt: TGTGCCATCAGTTCGAGCGATAATTCACCCCTCCACTTT